The rows below give T cell receptor beta chains drawn from one sample of a study of blood T cell repertoires in COVID-19. Some clones are missing from TCRdb's copy, which holds only in-frame ones; the method was immunoSEQ multiplex PCR. In the table there are fewer than 65,000 clones, 70% to 90% of which are singletons. The sample taken for sequencing was peripheral blood. Every receptor here comes from a man in his fifties or sixties with acute or convalescent COVID-19. Each CDR3 is given without its conserved first and last residue. The order of the fields is J gene, V gene, CDR3 protein.

>TRBJ1-2|TRBV10-1
AVQIGEGYT
>TRBJ2-1|TRBV29-1
SVASGDYNEQF
>TRBJ1-2|TRBV5-1
ASSLGRTGGRYGYT
>TRBJ1-6|TRBV3-1/TRBV3-2
ASSYGHPSSYNSPLH
>TRBJ1-6|TRBV7-2
ASSPTNRSPLH
>TRBJ2-6|TRBV9
ASSATTGAGVTGANVLT
>TRBJ1-6|TRBV10-1
ASSAGTADSPLH
>TRBJ1-2|TRBV4-1
ASSQAVDRTPYGYT
>TRBJ1-3|TRBV2
ASSARTGGNTIY
>TRBJ1-1|TRBV6-4
ASRDIEGGEAF
>TRBJ2-2|TRBV2
ASRARLAGDTGELF
>TRBJ2-6|TRBV18
ASSPGWSGANVLT
>TRBJ1-2|TRBV9
ASSVDGTASAYYGYT
>TRBJ1-2|TRBV2
ASRGTVRDYGYT
>TRBJ2-3|TRBV9
ASSVVSSTDTQY
>TRBJ2-2|TRBV14
ASSHAGSAPSAGELF
>TRBJ2-3|TRBV3-1/TRBV3-2
ASSLRTGGTDTQY
>TRBJ2-3|TRBV24-1
ATSDPNGGPNTDTQY
>TRBJ2-6|TRBV10-2
ASSGANFPGANVLT
>TRBJ2-7|TRBV2
ASRSGTGASEQY
>TRBJ1-2|TRBV27
ASRKNRGIGYGYT
>TRBJ1-1|TRBV7-9
ASSLYISEAF
>TRBJ2-7|TRBV5-1
ASSLVGQTSYEQY
>TRBJ2-5|TRBV18
ASSPPRGGEVTQY
>TRBJ2-1|TRBV4-2
ASSQGLIAGSGPDEQF
>TRBJ2-7|TRBV5-5
ASSSRLAGGYEQY
>TRBJ1-6|TRBV9
ASSVGGLESPLH
>TRBJ1-6|TRBV7-2
ASSLVTPRQGPSPLH
>TRBJ2-3|TRBV15
ATSRGGQGDTQY
>TRBJ1-1|TRBV2
ASDDAGGTEAF
>TRBJ1-1|TRBV29-1
SPRRAGTEAF
>TRBJ2-6|TRBV6-5
ASSYSGGSGANVLT
>TRBJ1-5|TRBV19
ASSFPGVQPQH
>TRBJ1-1|TRBV12-3/TRBV12-4
ASSRSRKAF
>TRBJ1-1|TRBV30
AWSVMRTGMAF
>TRBJ1-3|TRBV6-5
ASSVFGTPGNTIY
>TRBJ2-5|TRBV9
ASSVWQGALGEEETQY
>TRBJ2-1|TRBV10-3
AIGGNEQF
>TRBJ2-5|TRBV3-1/TRBV3-2
ASSHSKGFRLKETQY
>TRBJ1-1|TRBV7-2
ASSTRGNTEAF
>TRBJ2-1|TRBV27
ASSSKRVNEQF
>TRBJ1-1|TRBV10-2
ASSEWGANTEAF
>TRBJ2-1|TRBV6-6
ASTPQRGTYNEQF
>TRBJ2-7|TRBV11-2
ASSLVLYRGSYEQY
>TRBJ1-2|TRBV19
ASTLGQPYGYT